The 29 T cell receptor beta chains reported below all come from one sample, sequenced in a study of tumor-infiltrating lymphocytes in primary liver carcinoma. RNA was extracted from whole blood without cell sorting, alongside germline DNA. Making TCR beta cDNA involved approximately 0.5 ug total RNA and a constant-region primer. It was through three nested multiplex PCR rounds of slightly modified ARM-PCR that TCR beta libraries arose. Investigators reported that the first two PCR rounds, at around 10 cycles each, used TRBV1-TRBV30 forward primers with a C-beta reverse primer. TCRdb reprocessed the multiplex PCR reads via MiXCR and lists one record per CDR3 protein. The table has about 310,000 distinct CDR3 sequences, around 50% seen once. The sequenced sample consisted of peripheral blood. These receptor sequences come from a woman aged 25 to 39 with primary liver carcinoma and hepatitis B virus infection.

Worth noting for this clonotype: A single base separates this from a much larger clone, so it may be a read error. The V gene is TRBV29-1, the J gene TRBJ2-5; a weak D match, TRBD2 (6 bases). The CDR3 totals 10 residues. Germline CDR1 is SQVTM and CDR2 is ANQGSEA. CDR3 DNA sequence: TGCAACGTGGGACGCGGGGCCCAGTACTTC. Translating gives CNVGRGAQYF.

V gene TRBV12-3 or TRBV12-4 combines with J gene TRBJ2-5; TRBD2 is a possible D gene (6 bases). The CDR3 is made up of 14 amino acids. V was pared by 5 bases and J by 3 bases, with 13 bases between. This chain's CDR3 is CASSHSGSEETQYF. Written as DNA, the CDR3 is TGTGCCAGCAGTCACTCCGGGAGCGAAGAGACCCAGTACTTC.

Worth noting for this clonotype: At one boundary the junction diverges from the germline segment, which might be a read error. V and J are TRBV11-2 and TRBJ2-1, with 11 nucleotides matching TRBD2. The CDR3 has 14 residues. Per the germline V gene, CDR1 is SGHAT and CDR2 is FQNNGV. The CDR3 DNA sequence: TGTACCAGTAGCTTAGTGACTAGCGGGACACTCCAGTTCTTC. It encodes CTSSLVTSGTLQFF. Complete variable domain (other parts from reference TRBV11-2 and TRBJ2-1): EAGVAQSPRYKIIEKRQSVAFWCNPISGHATLYWYQQILGQGPKLLIQFQNNGVVDDSQLPKDRFSAERLKGVDSTLKIQPAKLEDSAVYLCTSSLVTSGTLQFFGPGTRLTVL.

Regarding this clonotype: One end of the junction does not line up with germline, which may come from a read error. The J gene is TRBJ1-2, the V gene TRBV14; no firm D call. Germline CDR1 SGHDN, CDR2 FVKESK. This CDR3 contains 15 residues. In DNA form, the CDR3 reads TGTGCCTGCAGCCAAGATTCGCAGGCCCCCTATGGCTACGCCTTC. This sequence encodes CACSQDSQAPYGYAF.

Concerning this clonotype itself: Given a much more abundant clone one base away, this may be a read error. The chain has TRBV6-5 and TRBJ1-2; 10 bases are shared with TRBD1. The germline V gene has CDR1 MNHEY and CDR2 SVGAGI. V lost 7 bases to trimming and J lost 10 bases; unmatched junction nucleotides: 12. The CDR3 is 14 amino acids. CDR3 loop: CASNASGTGALYTF. The CDR3 DNA reads TGTGCCAGCAATGCCTCCGGGACAGGGGCACTCTACACCTTC.

The chain joins TRBV13 to TRBJ2-7; 7 positions match TRBD1. V lost 5 bases, J lost 1 base, and 5 bases stayed unmatched. Germline V CDR1 and CDR2: PRHDT, FYEKMQ (reference sequence). CDR3 length: 14 residues. The CDR3 spells CASSPWTGSYEQYF. CDR3 bases: TGTGCCAGCAGCCCTTGGACAGGTTCCTACGAGCAGTACTTC.

This clonotype was observed a single time. The J gene is TRBJ1-1, the V gene TRBV19, with 7 positions matching TRBD1. The CDR3 is 13 residues long. CDR1 is LNHDA and CDR2 is SQIVND in the germline V gene (reference sequence). V trimming: 6 bases; J trimming: 3 bases; junction bases outside the gene matches: 4. DNA of the CDR3: TGTGCCAGTAGCAAACAGGGGTACACTGAAGCTTTCTTT. It is translated as CASSKQGYTEAFF.

This clonotype appeared a few times. V and J are TRBV29-1 and TRBJ1-1, with TRBD1 as a possible D gene (6 bases). The germline V gene has CDR1 SQVTM and CDR2 ANQGSEA. V was trimmed by 6 bases and J by 0 bases, leaving 14 bases between them. This CDR3 is built from 14 residues. The CDR3 spells CSVPGGGLNTEAFF. As DNA, the CDR3 is TGCAGCGTCCCCGGAGGGGGGTTGAACACTGAAGCTTTCTTT.

The chain joins TRBV2 to TRBJ1-6, with unresolved D. The CDR3 consists of 13 residues. The V gene's germline CDR1 is SNHLY and CDR2 FYNNEI. The germline V and J ends were trimmed by 6 bases and 10 bases, with 13 bases remaining between them. The CDR3 DNA sequence: TGTGCCAGCAGCTCCCATAGACGATCACCCCTCCACTTT. Residues: CASSSHRRSPLHF. The variable domain in full, completed from reference TRBV2 and TRBJ1-6, reads EPEVTQTPSHQVTQMGQEVILRCVPISNHLYFYWYRQILGQKVEFLVSFYNNEISEKSEIFDDQFSVERPDGSNFTLKIRSTKLEDSAMYFCASSSHRRSPLHFGNGTRLTVT.

This chain connects TRBV6-5 to TRBJ2-1; 12 bases match TRBD2. The CDR3 is 16 amino acids. J gave up 9 bases and V 6 bases, and 12 bases lay outside the gene matches. Germline V gene data show CDR1 as MNHEY and CDR2 as SVGAGI. The CDR3 region is CASSLGASGRAFEQFF. CDR3 in DNA: TGTGCCAGCAGCCTCGGGGCTAGCGGGAGGGCCTTTGAGCAGTTCTTC.

Turning to this clonotype: One end of the junction fails to match germline, which may point to a read error. The chain couples TRBV11-1 to TRBJ1-2; D gene unclear. The CDR3 sequence is 15 residues long. The V gene's germline CDR1 is SGHAT and CDR2 FQDESV (reference sequence). The CDR3 sequence is CASNLGQHTQTGYTF. The CDR3 DNA follows: TGTGCCAGCAACTTAGGCCAGCACACCCAGACGGGCTACACCTTC.

The chain joins TRBV7-9 to TRBJ2-1, with 7 bases identical to TRBD2. Losses at the gene ends were 9 bases for V and 0 bases for J; bases not matched to a gene: 8. This CDR3 region has 15 residues. From germline, CDR1 is SEHNR and CDR2 FQNEAQ (reference sequence). Written as DNA, the CDR3 is TGTGCCAGGAGTCCTCTAGCGGTCTCCTACAATGAGCAGTTCTTC. Translation gives CARSPLAVSYNEQFF.

There are a few counts of this clonotype. V gene TRBV6-1 combines with J gene TRBJ1-5, with a possible D match to TRBD1 (6 bases). V lost 6 bases to trimming and J lost 1 base, with 13 bases between them. This CDR3 is built from 15 residues. Germline-derived CDR1 and CDR2 are MNHNS and SASEGT. Written as DNA, the CDR3 is TGTGCCAGCAGCTTCACAGGGACCAGCAATCAGCCCCAGCATTTT. Translated, it gives CASSFTGTSNQPQHF.

The chain is built from TRBV7-9 and TRBJ2-2, with D hard to call. This CDR3 has 13 amino acids. Germline CDR1 SEHNR, CDR2 FQNEAQ (reference sequence). Trimming stripped 7 bases from V and 4 bases from J, with 10 bases between. CDR3 residues: CASIQRSTGELFF. CDR3 DNA: TGTGCCAGCATCCAGAGATCCACCGGGGAGCTGTTTTTT.

This clonotype was detected many times. The genes are TRBV13 and TRBJ2-7; D uncertain. Germline V gives CDR1 PRHDT, CDR2 FYEKMQ (reference sequence). Trimming took off 5 bases at V and 6 bases at J, with 8 bases between the two ends. The CDR3 is 11 amino acids. DNA of the CDR3: TGTGCCAGCAGCGGGGAAGGCGAGCAGTACTTC. Amino acids: CASSGEGEQYF.

Worth noting for this clonotype: At one of its ends the junction is not consistent with the germline gene, which may arise from a read error. The V and J genes are TRBV11-2 and TRBJ2-6; D gene unclear. This CDR3 is built from 13 residues. The germline CDR1 and CDR2 sequences are SGHAT and FQNNGV. DNA for the CDR3: TGTGCCAGCAGCTTAATTGGGGTCAACGTCCTGACTTTC. This sequence encodes CASSLIGVNVLTF.

Note on this clonotype: A much larger clone lies one base from this, so it may be a read error. This chain uses TRBV29-1 with TRBJ2-1; 8 bases map to TRBD2. CDR1 is SQVTM, CDR2 ANQGSEA, per germline. The CDR3 is made up of 15 amino acids. CDR3 coding DNA: TGCTGCGTTACCCGCGACGGGACTAGTAGGAATGAGCAGTTCTTC. It translates to CCVTRDGTSRNEQFF.

About this clonotype itself: One junction end disagrees with the germline gene, perhaps due to a read error. The chain combines TRBV12-5 with TRBJ2-7; tentative D call: TRBD1 (6 bases). Germline V gene data show CDR1 as LGHNT and CDR2 as FRNRAP. The CDR3 length is 14 residues. CDR3 sequence reads: CASDSGQYAYEQCF. The CDR3 region has the DNA TGTGCTAGTGATTCTGGACAGTATGCCTACGAGCAGTGCTTC.

The genes are TRBV6-1 and TRBJ1-5; D gene ambiguous. The V gene lost 4 bases and the J gene lost 3 bases, with 7 bases spanning the gap. The germline CDR1 and CDR2 sequences are MNHNS and SASEGT. The CDR3 has 13 residues. CDR3 sequence (DNA): TGTGCCAGCAGTGTGGGGTTCAATCAGCCCCAGCATTTT. Its protein is CASSVGFNQPQHF.

As for this clonotype: An end of the junction differs from the germline gene, which may be a read error. The gene calls are TRBV29-1 and TRBJ2-1; a weak D match, TRBD2 (5 bases). This CDR3 region has 13 residues. The germline gives CDR1 SQVTM, CDR2 ANQGSEA. CDR3 nucleotide sequence: TGCAACGTTGATTCCGCGGGCTACAATGAGCAATTCTTC. This translates into CNVDSAGYNEQFF.

Regarding this clonotype: A junction end diverges from the germline sequence, so it may reflect a read error. The V and J genes are TRBV12-3 or TRBV12-4 and TRBJ2-1; TRBD2 matches 7 bases. The CDR3 extends over 15 amino acids. The CDR3 is CASSLKGLTYNEQSF. The CDR3 DNA sequence: TGTGCCAGCAGTTTAAAGGGACTAACCTACAATGAGCAGTCCTTC.

The V call is TRBV5-1, the J call TRBJ2-4, with 8 nucleotides matching TRBD2. This CDR3 contains 15 residues. With V trimmed by 4 bases and J by 8 bases, 11 bases remained unmatched. The germline V gene encodes CDR1 SGHRS and CDR2 YFSETQ. The CDR3 here is CASSGGLERWDIQYF. CDR3 nucleotide sequence: TGCGCCAGCAGCGGGGGACTAGAGCGGTGGGACATTCAGTACTTC.

The V and J genes are TRBV30 and TRBJ2-3, with 7 bases that match TRBD2. The germline gives CDR1 GTSNPN, CDR2 SVGIG (reference sequence). The CDR3 is 15 amino acids. V lost 2 bases, J lost 1 base, and 6 bases stayed unmatched. Here the CDR3 reads CAWSRSGTRTDTQYF. As DNA, the CDR3 is TGTGCCTGGAGTCGGAGCGGGACCCGCACAGATACGCAGTATTTT. Looking up the rest from reference TRBV30 and TRBJ2-3 gives the full variable domain: SQTIHQWPATLVQPVGSPLSLECTVEGTSNPNLYWYRQAAGRGLQLLFYSVGIGQISSEVPQNLSASRPQDRQFILSSKKLLLSDSGFYLCAWSRSGTRTDTQYFGPGTRLTVL.

On this clonotype itself: Since no conserved phenylalanine or tryptophan closes the CDR3, a read error is the likely cause. The chain uses TRBV29-1 and TRBJ2-3; D may be TRBD1 or TRBD2 (7 bases each). The CDR3 sequence is 13 residues long. CDR1 and CDR2 from the germline V gene are SQVTM and ANQGSEA. CDR3 DNA: TGCAGGGTAGGGAGGGGGCGGACAGATACGCAGTATTTG. Protein: CRVGRGRTDTQYL.

A note on this clonotype: A read error may be the cause here, since a much bigger clone is one base away. The V and J genes are TRBV6-5 and TRBJ2-1; D is unclear. In germline, CDR1 is MNHEY, CDR2 SVGAGI. CDR3 size: 12 residues. Trimming took 6 bases from V and 16 from J, leaving 19 bases between them. The CDR3 spells CASRKKGYNVFF. In nucleotides, the CDR3 is TGTGCCAGCAGGAAAAAGGGCTACAATGTCTTCTTC.

A word on this clonotype: A much larger clone lies a single base off, so this may be a read error. The CDR3 nucleotides are TGTGACAGCACCCGGGACAGGTCTCAGGGGGGCTACACCTTC. It translates to CDSTRDRSQGGYTF. This sequence joins TRBV6-5 and TRBJ1-2; TRBD1 aligns across 8 bases. Germline CDR1 MNHEY, CDR2 SVGAGI. This CDR3 region has 14 residues.

On this clonotype itself: The final CDR3 position lacks the conserved phenylalanine or tryptophan, pointing to a likely read error. The DNA is omitted, as the CDR3 cannot be located on it reliably, and the CDR3 follows TCRdb's listing. This chain uses TRBV11-2 with TRBJ2-7; TRBD1, the D gene given by the table, was not confirmed from the DNA. Per the germline V gene, CDR1 is SGHAT and CDR2 is FQNNGV. Ends included, the CDR3 has 15 residues. The CDR3 spells CASSLEFTGVYEQCL.

This clonotype has ten or more counts. The chain recombines TRBV5-4 with TRBJ2-7; 8 bases align to TRBD1. V shed 2 bases and J 3 bases; nucleotides not matched to a gene: 7. The length of the CDR3 is 15 residues. CDR1 is SGHNT, CDR2 YYREEE, per germline (reference sequence). CDR3 amino acids: CASSLRRQGIYEQYF. CDR3 DNA sequence: TGTGCCAGCAGCTTAAGGAGACAGGGGATCTACGAGCAGTACTTC.

The table lists this clonotype with a count of one. A much larger clone differs by one base, so this may be a read error. This chain connects TRBV12-3 or TRBV12-4 to TRBJ2-5, with TRBD2 as a possible D gene (5 bases). CDR3 length: 15 residues. This CDR3 is CASSFAGKIQETRYF. The CDR3, as DNA: TGTGCCAGCAGTTTCGCCGGGAAAATCCAAGAGACCCGGTACTTC.